This TCR beta chain stems from a study of blood T cell repertoires in COVID-19. At the level of the study: The origin of the acute and convalescent COVID-19 samples was the United States, Italy and Spain. PBMCs, B-cell-depleted T cells, or T cells provided the cDNA or gDNA that made up the material.

In the authors' methods: How many nucleated cells were present was estimated from reference gene primer amplification. Libraries were prepared by immunoSEQ multiplex PCR; TCRdb keeps only in-frame clonotypes and omits some of them. V and J calls and clone size are given by that table; D and trimming were obtained from the DNA. The table has 200,000 to 250,000 clones, about nine tenths seen once; the top ten hold roughly 2.3%. The V and J ends lost 3 bases and 1 base, in that order; junction bases with no gene match: 7. CDR1 is MGHRA and CDR2 is YSYEKL in the germline V gene. The CDR3 length is 17 residues.

V and J are TRBV4-1 and TRBJ2-3; TRBD2 aligns across 10 bases. The sample was peripheral blood. This clonotype originated in a young man who had recovered from COVID-19. This CDR3 reads CASSHVPTSGGTDTQYF. CDR3 nucleotide sequence: TGCGCCAGCAGCCACGTTCCCACTAGCGGGGGCACAGATACGCAGTATTTT.